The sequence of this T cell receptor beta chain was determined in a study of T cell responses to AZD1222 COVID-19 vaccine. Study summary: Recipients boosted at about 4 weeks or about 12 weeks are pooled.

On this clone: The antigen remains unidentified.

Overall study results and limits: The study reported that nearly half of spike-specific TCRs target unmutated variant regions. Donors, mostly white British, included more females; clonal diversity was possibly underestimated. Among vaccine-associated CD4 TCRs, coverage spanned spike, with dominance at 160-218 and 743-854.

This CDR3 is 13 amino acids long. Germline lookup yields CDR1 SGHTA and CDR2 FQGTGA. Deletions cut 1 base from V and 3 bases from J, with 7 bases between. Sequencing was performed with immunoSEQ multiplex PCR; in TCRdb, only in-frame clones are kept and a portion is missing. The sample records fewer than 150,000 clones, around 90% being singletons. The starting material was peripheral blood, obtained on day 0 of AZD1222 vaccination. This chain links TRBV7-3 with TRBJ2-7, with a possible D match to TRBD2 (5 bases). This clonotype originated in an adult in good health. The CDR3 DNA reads TGTGCCAGCAGCTTAAGAGGGAACTACGAGCAGTACTTC. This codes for CASSLRGNYEQYF. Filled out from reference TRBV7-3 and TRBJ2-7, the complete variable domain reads GAGVSQTPSNKVTEKGKYVELRCDPISGHTALYWYRQSLGQGPEFLIYFQGTGAADDSGLPNDRFFAVRPEGSVSTLKIQRTERGDSAVYLCASSLRGNYEQYFGPGTRLTVT.